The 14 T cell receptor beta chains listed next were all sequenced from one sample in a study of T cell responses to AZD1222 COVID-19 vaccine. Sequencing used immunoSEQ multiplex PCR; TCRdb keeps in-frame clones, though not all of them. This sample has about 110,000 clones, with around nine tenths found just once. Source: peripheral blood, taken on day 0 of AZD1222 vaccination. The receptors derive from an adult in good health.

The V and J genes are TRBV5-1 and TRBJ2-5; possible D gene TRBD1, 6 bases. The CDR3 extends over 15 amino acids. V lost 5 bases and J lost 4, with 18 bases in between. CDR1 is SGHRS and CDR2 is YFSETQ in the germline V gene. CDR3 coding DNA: TGCGCCAGCAGGACAGGTTCAGGCGCGGCAGAGACCCAGTACTTC. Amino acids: CASRTGSGAAETQYF. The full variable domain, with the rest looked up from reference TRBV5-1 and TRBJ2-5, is KAGVTQTPRYLIKTRGQQVTLSCSPISGHRSVSWYQQTPGQGLQFLFEYFSETQRNKGNFPGRFSGRQFSNSRSEMNVSTLELGDSALYLCASRTGSGAAETQYFGPGTRLLVL.

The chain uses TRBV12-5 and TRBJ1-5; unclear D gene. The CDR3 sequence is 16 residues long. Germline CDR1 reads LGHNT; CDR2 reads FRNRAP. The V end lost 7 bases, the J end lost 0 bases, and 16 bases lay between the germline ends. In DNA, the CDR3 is TGTGCTAGTGCCCCCGCGTTTCCGTATAGCAATCAGCCCCAGCATTTT. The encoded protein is CASAPAFPYSNQPQHF.

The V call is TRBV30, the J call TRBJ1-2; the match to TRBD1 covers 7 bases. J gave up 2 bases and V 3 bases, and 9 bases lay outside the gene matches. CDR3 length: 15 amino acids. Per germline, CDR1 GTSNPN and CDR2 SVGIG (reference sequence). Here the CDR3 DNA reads TGTGCCTGGAGAGATACACAGGGGCCGAACTATGGCTACACCTTC. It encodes CAWRDTQGPNYGYTF. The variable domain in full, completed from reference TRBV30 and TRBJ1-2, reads SQTIHQWPATLVQPVGSPLSLECTVEGTSNPNLYWYRQAAGRGLQLLFYSVGIGQISSEVPQNLSASRPQDRQFILSSKKLLLSDSGFYLCAWRDTQGPNYGYTFGSGTRLTVV.

The CDR3 nucleotides are TGTGCCAGCAGCTCCTCCGGGGGGAAGGATTCACCCCTCCACTTT. Encoded protein: CASSSSGGKDSPLHF. The V and J genes are TRBV7-2 and TRBJ1-6; tentatively, D is TRBD1 (5 bases). The CDR3 covers 15 residues. V shed 4 bases and J shed 8 bases, with 15 bases lying between them. Germline V lookup: CDR1 SGHTA, CDR2 FQGNSA. Full variable domain (remainder filled in from reference TRBV7-2 and TRBJ1-6): GAGVSQSPSNKVTEKGKDVELRCDPISGHTALYWYRQSLGQGLEFLIYFQGNSAPDKSGLPSDRFSAERTGGSVSTLTIQRTQQEDSAVYLCASSSSGGKDSPLHFGNGTRLTVT.

The CDR3 DNA reads TGTGCCAGCAGTCCCGAGGGGGCCTACAATGAGCAGTTCTTC. Translating gives CASSPEGAYNEQFF. This sequence joins TRBV5-4 and TRBJ2-1; tentative D call: TRBD1 (6 bases). CDR1 SGHNT and CDR2 YYREEE come from the germline V gene (reference sequence). Deletions cut 5 bases from V and 2 bases from J, with 11 bases between. The CDR3 length is 14 residues.

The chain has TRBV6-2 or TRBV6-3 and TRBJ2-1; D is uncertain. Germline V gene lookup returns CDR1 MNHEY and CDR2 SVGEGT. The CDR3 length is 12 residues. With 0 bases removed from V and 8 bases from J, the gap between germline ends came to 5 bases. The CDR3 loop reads CASSYSLDEQFF. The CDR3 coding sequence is TGTGCCAGCAGTTACTCATTGGATGAGCAGTTCTTC.

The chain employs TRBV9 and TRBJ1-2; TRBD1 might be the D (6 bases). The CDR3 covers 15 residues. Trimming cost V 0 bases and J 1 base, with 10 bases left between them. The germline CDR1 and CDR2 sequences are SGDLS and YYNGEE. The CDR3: CASSVGGGRNYGYTF. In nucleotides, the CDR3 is TGTGCCAGCAGCGTAGGCGGGGGGCGTAACTATGGCTACACCTTC.

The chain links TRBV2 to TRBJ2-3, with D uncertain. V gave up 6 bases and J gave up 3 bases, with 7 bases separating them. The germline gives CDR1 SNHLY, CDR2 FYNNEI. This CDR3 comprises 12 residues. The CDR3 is CASRVWTDTQYF. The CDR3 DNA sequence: TGTGCCAGCAGAGTTTGGACAGATACGCAGTATTTT.

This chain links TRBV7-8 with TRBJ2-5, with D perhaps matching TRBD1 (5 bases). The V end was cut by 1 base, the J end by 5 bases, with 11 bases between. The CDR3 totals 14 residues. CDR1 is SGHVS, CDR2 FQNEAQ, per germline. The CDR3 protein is CASSLVGARETQYF. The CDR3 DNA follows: TGTGCCAGCAGCTTAGTAGGGGCGAGGGAGACCCAGTACTTC.

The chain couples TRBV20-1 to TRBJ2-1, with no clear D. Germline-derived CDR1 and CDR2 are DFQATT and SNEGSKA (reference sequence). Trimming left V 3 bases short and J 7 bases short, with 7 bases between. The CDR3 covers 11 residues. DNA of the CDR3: TGCAGTGCTAGCCTCCTGAATGAGCAGTTCTTC. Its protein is CSASLLNEQFF.

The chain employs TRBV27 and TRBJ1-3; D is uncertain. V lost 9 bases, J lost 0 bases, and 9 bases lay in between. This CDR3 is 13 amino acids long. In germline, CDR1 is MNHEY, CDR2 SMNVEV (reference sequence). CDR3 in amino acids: CARRTGSGNTIYF. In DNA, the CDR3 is TGTGCCAGACGGACTGGCTCTGGAAACACCATATATTTT.

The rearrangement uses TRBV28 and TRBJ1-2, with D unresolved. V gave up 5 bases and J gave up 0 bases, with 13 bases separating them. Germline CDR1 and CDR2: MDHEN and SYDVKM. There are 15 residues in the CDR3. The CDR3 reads CASSEWAEANYGYTF. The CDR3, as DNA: TGTGCCAGCAGTGAATGGGCAGAGGCTAACTATGGCTACACCTTC.

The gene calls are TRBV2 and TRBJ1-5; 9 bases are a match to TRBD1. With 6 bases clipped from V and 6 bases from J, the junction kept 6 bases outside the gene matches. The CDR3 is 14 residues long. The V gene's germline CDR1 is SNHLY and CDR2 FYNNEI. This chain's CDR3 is CASRTGGEGQPQHF. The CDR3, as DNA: TGTGCCAGCAGAACAGGGGGCGAAGGTCAGCCCCAGCATTTT.

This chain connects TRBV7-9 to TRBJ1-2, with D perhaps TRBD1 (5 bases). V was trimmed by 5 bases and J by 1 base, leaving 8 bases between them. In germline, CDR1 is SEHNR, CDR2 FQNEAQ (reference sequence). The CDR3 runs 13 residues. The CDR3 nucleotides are TGTGCCAGCAGCCCCAGGGATAACTATGGCTACACCTTC. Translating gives CASSPRDNYGYTF.